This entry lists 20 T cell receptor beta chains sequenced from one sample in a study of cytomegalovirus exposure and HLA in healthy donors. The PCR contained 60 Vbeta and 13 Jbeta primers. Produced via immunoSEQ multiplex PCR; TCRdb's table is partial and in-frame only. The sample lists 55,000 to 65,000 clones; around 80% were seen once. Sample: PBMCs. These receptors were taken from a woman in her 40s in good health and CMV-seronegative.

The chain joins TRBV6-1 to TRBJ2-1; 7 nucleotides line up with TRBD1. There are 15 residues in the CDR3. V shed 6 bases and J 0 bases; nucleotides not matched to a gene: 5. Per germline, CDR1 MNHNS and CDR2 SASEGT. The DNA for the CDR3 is TGTGCCAGCAGGGAGGACAGGAGCTCCTACAATGAGCAGTTCTTC. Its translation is CASREDRSSYNEQFF.

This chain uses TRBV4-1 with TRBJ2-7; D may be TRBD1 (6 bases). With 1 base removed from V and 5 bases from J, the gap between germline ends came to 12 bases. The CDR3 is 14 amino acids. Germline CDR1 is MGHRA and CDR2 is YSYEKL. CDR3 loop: CASSQAGQGNEQYF. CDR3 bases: TGCGCCAGCAGCCAAGCAGGCCAGGGGAACGAGCAGTACTTC.

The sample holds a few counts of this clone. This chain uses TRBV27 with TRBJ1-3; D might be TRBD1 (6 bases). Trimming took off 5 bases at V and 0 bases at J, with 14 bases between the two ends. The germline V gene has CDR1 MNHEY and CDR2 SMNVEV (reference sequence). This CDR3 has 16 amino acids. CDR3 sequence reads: CASSQNRVSSGNTIYF. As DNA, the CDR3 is TGTGCCAGCAGTCAAAACAGGGTATCCTCTGGAAACACCATATATTTT.

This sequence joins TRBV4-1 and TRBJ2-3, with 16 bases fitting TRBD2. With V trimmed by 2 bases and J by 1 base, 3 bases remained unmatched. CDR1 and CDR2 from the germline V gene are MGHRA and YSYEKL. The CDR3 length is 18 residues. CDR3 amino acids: CASSQKGTSGGGTDTQYF. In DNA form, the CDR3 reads TGCGCCAGCAGCCAAAAGGGGACTAGCGGGGGGGGCACAGATACGCAGTATTTT.

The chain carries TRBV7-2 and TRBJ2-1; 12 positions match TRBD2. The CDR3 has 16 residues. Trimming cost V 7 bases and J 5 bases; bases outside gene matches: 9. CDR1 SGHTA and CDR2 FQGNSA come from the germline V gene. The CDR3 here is CASTGLAGISDNEQFF. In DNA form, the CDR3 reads TGTGCCAGCACCGGACTAGCGGGAATATCAGACAATGAGCAGTTCTTC. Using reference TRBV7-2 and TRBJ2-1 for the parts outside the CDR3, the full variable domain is GAGVSQSPSNKVTEKGKDVELRCDPISGHTALYWYRQSLGQGLEFLIYFQGNSAPDKSGLPSDRFSAERTGGSVSTLTIQRTQQEDSAVYLCASTGLAGISDNEQFFGPGTRLTVL.

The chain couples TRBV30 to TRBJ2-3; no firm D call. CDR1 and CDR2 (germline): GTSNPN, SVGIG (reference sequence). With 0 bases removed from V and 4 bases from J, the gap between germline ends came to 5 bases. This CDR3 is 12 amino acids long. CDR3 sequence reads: CAWSVLSDTQYF. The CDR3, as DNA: TGTGCCTGGAGTGTCCTGTCAGATACGCAGTATTTT.

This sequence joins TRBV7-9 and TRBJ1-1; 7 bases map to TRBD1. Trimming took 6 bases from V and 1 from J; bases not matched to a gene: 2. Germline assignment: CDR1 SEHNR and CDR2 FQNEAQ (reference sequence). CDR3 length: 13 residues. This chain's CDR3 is CASSGQENTEAFF. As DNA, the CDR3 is TGTGCCAGCAGTGGACAGGAGAACACTGAAGCTTTCTTT.

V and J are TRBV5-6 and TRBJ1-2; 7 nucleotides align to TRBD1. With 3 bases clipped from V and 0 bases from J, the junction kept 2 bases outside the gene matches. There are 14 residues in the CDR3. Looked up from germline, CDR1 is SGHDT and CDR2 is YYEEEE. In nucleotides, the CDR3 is TGTGCCAGCAGCTGGGGACAGTCTAACTATGGCTACACCTTC. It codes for CASSWGQSNYGYTF.

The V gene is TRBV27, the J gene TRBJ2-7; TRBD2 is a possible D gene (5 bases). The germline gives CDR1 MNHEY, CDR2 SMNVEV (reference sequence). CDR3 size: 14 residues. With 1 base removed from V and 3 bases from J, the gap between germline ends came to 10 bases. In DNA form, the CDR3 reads TGTGCCAGCAGTTTATTGGGAGTTGGCTACGAGCAGTACTTC. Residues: CASSLLGVGYEQYF.

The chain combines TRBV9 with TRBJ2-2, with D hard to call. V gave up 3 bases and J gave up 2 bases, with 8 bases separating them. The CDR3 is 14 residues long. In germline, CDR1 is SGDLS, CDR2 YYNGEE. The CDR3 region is CASSEGANTGELFF. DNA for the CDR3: TGTGCCAGCAGCGAAGGAGCTAACACCGGGGAGCTGTTTTTT.

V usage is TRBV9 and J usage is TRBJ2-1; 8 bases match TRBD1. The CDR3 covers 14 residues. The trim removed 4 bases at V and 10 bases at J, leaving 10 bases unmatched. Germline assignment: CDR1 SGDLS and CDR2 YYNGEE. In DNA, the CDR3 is TGTGCCAGCAGCTCCAACCACAGGGGGAACGAGCAGTTCTTC. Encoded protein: CASSSNHRGNEQFF.

The CDR3 coding sequence is TGCGCCAGCAGCCCCTCCGGGACTAGTTTCGGGGAGCTGTTTTTT. Translating gives CASSPSGTSFGELFF. V and J are TRBV5-1 and TRBJ2-2; 8 nucleotides agree with TRBD2. CDR3 length: 15 amino acids. V dropped 4 bases and J dropped 7; count of bases not matched to a gene: 9. Germline V gives CDR1 SGHRS, CDR2 YFSETQ.

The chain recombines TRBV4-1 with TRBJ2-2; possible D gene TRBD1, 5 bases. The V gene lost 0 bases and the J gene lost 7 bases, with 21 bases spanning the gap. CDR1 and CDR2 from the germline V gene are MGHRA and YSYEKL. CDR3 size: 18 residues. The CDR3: CASSQEELVGAHGGELFF. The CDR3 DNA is TGCGCCAGCAGCCAAGAGGAGCTAGTTGGGGCCCATGGCGGGGAGCTGTTTTTT.

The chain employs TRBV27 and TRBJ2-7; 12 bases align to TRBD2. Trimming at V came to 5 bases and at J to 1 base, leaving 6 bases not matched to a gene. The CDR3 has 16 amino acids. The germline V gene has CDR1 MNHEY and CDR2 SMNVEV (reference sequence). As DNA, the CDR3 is TGTGCCAGCAGTAACACCGGGACTAGCGGGTCCTACGAGCAGTACTTC. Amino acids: CASSNTGTSGSYEQYF.

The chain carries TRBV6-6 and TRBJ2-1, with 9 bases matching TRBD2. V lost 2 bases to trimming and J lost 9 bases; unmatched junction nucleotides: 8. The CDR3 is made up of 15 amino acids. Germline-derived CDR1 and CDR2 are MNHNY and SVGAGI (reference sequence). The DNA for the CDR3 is TGTGCCAGCAGTTACCCGCGGGGGGGCCATGGTGAGCAGTTCTTC. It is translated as CASSYPRGGHGEQFF.

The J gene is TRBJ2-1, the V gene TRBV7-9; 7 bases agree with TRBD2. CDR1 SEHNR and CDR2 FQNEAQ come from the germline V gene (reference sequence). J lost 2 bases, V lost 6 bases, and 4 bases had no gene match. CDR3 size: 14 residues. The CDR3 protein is CASRPAGTYNEQFF. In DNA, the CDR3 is TGTGCCAGCAGACCAGCGGGAACCTACAATGAGCAGTTCTTC.

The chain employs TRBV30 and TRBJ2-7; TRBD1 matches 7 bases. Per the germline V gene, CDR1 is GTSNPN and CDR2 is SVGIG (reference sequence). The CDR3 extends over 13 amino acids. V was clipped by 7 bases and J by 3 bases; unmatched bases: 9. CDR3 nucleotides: TGTGCCTTAACAGGGGTCGTGAGCTACGAGCAGTACTTC. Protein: CALTGVVSYEQYF.

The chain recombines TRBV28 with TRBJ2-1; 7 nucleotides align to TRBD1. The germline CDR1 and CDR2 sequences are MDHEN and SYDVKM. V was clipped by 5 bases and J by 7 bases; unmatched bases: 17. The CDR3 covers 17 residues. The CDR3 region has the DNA TGTGCCAGCAGTGCATACCTCGTGGCGACAGGGATGAATGAGCAGTTCTTC. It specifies CASSAYLVATGMNEQFF.

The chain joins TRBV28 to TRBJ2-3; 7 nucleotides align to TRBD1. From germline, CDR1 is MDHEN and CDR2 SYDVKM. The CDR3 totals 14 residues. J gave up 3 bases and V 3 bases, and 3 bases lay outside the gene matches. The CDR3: CASSFTRGTDTQYF. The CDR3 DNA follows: TGTGCCAGCAGTTTTACCAGGGGGACAGATACGCAGTATTTT.

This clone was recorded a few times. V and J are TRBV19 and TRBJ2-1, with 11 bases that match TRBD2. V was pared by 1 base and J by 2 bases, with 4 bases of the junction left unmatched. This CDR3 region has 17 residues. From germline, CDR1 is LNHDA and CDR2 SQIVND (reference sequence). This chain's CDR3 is CASSIVGTSGAYNEQFF. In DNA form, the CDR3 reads TGTGCCAGTAGTATAGTCGGGACTAGCGGAGCCTACAATGAGCAGTTCTTC.